The present TCR beta chain was sequenced within a study of tumor-infiltrating lymphocytes in primary liver carcinoma. Looking at the study overall: Per sample, productive TCRbeta reads numbered roughly 3.65 to 7.13 million, similar across tissue types.

The CDR3 totals 15 residues. Germline lookup yields CDR1 SGHNT and CDR2 YENEEA. For each extraction, RNA and DNA were obtained together from around 20-30 mg of unsorted bulk tissue. The proportion of viable tumor cells exceeded 80% in every tumor sample. This clonotype has just one count. Relative to the germline gene, one junction end is altered; a read error may explain this. Using a constant-region primer together with ProtoScript II reverse transcriptase, TCR beta cDNA was made from 500 ng of total RNA. The TCR beta library was amplified through three nested multiplex PCR rounds in a modified ARM-PCR procedure. The two initial PCR rounds, about 9 cycles each, used TRBV1-TRBV30 forward and C-beta reverse primers. One entry per CDR3 protein results from TCRdb running MiXCR on the multiplex PCR reads. The profile shows 110,000 or so distinct CDR3 sequences, approximately 80% of them singletons.

The sequence was obtained from a man in his forties or fifties with primary liver carcinoma and hepatitis B virus infection. The chain carries TRBV11-3 and TRBJ1-5, with D tentatively TRBD1 or TRBD2 (5 bases each). The J call is in doubt because the DNA end fits TRBJ2-3 better. Sequencing was done on a sample of liver tumor tissue from sampling region 3. Subset here: tumor region T3, left-lateral pole. The CDR3 region is CAGSLDLGVAQPQYF. The CDR3 DNA reads TGCGCCGGCAGCTTAGATCTGGGGGTGGCTCAGCCCCAGTATTTT.